This TCR beta chain was sequenced for a study of OX40 agonist ivuxolimab in advanced cancers. Study summary: Ivuxolimab is an agonistic anti-OX40 (CD134) antibody, and patients were treated with it.

The germline V gene has CDR1 GTSNPN and CDR2 SVGIG (reference sequence). V was trimmed by 1 base and J by 3 bases, leaving 9 bases between them. The CDR3 is made up of 13 amino acids. This clone was observed a few times. The antigen is not known. Study-wide findings and caveats: Antigen targets of the expanded peripheral T cells went undetermined.

Using immunoSEQ multiplex PCR, the repertoire was profiled, and TCRdb retains in-frame clones only, with some absent. The sample includes 100,000 or so clones, 70% to 90% of them seen just once. V is TRBV30 and J is TRBJ1-1, with a weak D call TRBD1 (5 bases). This receptor was obtained from an adult with an advanced solid tumor such as melanoma, head and neck, liver or kidney cancer. Sequences were derived from CD4+ or CD8+ T cells sorted from blood, sampled in a trial of the OX40 agonist ivuxolimab. The CDR3 nucleotides read TGTGCCTGGAGTGAGACAGTTCACACTGAAGCTTTCTTT. Translation gives CAWSETVHTEAFF.